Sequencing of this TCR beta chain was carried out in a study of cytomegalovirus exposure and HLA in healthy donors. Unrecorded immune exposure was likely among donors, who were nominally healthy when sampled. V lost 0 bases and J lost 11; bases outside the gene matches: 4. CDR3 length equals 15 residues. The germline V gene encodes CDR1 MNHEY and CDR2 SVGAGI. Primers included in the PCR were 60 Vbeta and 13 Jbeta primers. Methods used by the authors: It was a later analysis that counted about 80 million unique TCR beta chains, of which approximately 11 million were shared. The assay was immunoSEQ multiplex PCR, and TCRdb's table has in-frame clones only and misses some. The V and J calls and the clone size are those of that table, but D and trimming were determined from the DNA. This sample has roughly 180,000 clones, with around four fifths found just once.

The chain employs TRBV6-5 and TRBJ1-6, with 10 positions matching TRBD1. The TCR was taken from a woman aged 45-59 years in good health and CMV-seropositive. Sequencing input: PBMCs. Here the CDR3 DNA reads TGTGCCAGCAGTTACTCTGGGACAGGGGTTCCACCCCTCCACTTT. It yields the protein CASSYSGTGVPPLHF.